This TCR beta chain was profiled in a study of blood T cell repertoires in COVID-19. Sequencing was performed with immunoSEQ multiplex PCR; in TCRdb, only in-frame clones are kept and a portion is missing. The profile shows about 150,000 clones, around 87% of them singletons. Germline V CDR1 and CDR2: MDHEN, SYDVKM. The CDR3 is 15 amino acids. Trimming removed 2 bases from V and 1 base from J, with 11 bases in between. This clone has just one count. The sample taken for sequencing was peripheral blood. The chain couples TRBV28 to TRBJ1-2, with TRBD1 as a possible D gene (6 bases). This receptor was identified in a woman aged 45 to 65 with active or convalescent COVID-19. The CDR3 reads CASSLTQGYNYGYTF. The CDR3, as DNA: TGTGCCAGCAGTTTAACTCAGGGGTATAACTATGGCTACACCTTC.